This T cell receptor (beta chain) appears in the sequencing data of a study of blood T cell repertoires in COVID-19. As for the study in general: PBMCs, B-cell-depleted T cells, or T cells provided the cDNA or gDNA that made up the material.

In the original analysis: Reference gene primer amplification gave nucleated cell count estimates. Sequencing used immunoSEQ multiplex PCR; TCRdb keeps in-frame clones, though not all of them. That table gives V, J and clone size, and the DNA gave D and trimming. The sample gives 50,000 to 70,000 clones, around 84% of which show up once; over 6% is in the top ten. This CDR3 region has 15 residues. From germline, CDR1 is SEHNR and CDR2 FQNEAQ (reference sequence). The ends were cut back, 1 base at V and 8 bases at J, with 14 bases in the middle. Input material: peripheral blood. This receptor was obtained from a man in his forties or fifties with active COVID-19. The chain recombines TRBV7-9 with TRBJ1-4; TRBD1 might be the D (6 bases). The CDR3: CASSLGGRGWEKLFF. CDR3 sequence (DNA): TGTGCCAGCAGCTTAGGTGGCAGGGGTTGGGAAAAACTGTTTTTT.